This TCR beta chain appears in the sequencing data of a study of T-cell reconstitution after alpha-beta-depleted transplantation in children listed by TCRdb under 2016. For the wider study: The study quantitatively tracked T-cell immune reconstitution after TCRalphabeta/CD19-depleted allogeneic hematopoietic cell transplantation in children using TCR repertoire profiling.

From its cysteine to its phenylalanine, the CDR3 spans 17 amino acids. The CDR3 DNA has 51 bases and is translated from base 1. Between the V and J ends, shortened by 1 base and 5 bases respectively, the junction contains 20 bases. About this clonotype itself: The antigen it recognizes is unknown. No much larger clonotype is one base removed from it; base qualities were not supplied.

The receptor library was made with PCR. Instrument on record: Illumina HiSeq 2500. TCR library preparation used molecular barcoding, with unique molecular identifiers applied to normalize quantification of the TCRbeta repertoire. TCRdb itself trimmed the public reads at Q25 with fastp, ran MiXCR and retained productive beta chains. Rows are unified per CDR3 protein, each entry keeping the most common DNA and genes. The sample table records just under 550,000 distinct CDR3 sequences; approximately 20% of these occur just once. The ten largest clones capture 2.5% to 4% of the sample. This specimen consisted of PBMCs from the stem cell graft donor, obtained from the stem cell graft. The receptor was derived from a human donor who donated a stem cell graft to a child with acute lymphoblastic leukemia. The chain joins TRBV12-3 or TRBV12-4 to TRBJ1-1, with a tentative D gene TRBD1 over 5 matching bases. In nucleotide form, the sequence is TGTGCCAGCAGTTTAGTATCAGGGCTCCGGAGCCGGACTGAAGCTTTCTTT. It codes for CASSLVSGLRSRTEAFF.